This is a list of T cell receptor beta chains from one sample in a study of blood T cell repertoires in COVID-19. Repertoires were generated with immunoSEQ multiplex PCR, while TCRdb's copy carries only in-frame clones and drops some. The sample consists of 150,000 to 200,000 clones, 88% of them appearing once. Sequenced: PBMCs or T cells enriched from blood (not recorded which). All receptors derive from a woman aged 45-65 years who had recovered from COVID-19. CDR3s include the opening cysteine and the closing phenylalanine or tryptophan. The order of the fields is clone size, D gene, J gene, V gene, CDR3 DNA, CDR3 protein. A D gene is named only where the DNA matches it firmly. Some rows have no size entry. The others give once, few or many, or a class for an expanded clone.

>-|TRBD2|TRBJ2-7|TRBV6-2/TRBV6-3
TGTGCCAGCAGTTACTCGGGTACGGGGGGAGGCGAGCAGTACTTC
CASSYSGTGGGEQYF
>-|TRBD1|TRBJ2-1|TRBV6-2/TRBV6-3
TGTGCCAGCAGTTCTTGGGGACAGGGTGGGAATGAGCAGTTCTTC
CASSSWGQGGNEQFF
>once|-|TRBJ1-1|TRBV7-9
TGTGCCAGCAGCTTAGTGGGAGGGGGGAGAATGAACACTGAAGCTTTCTTT
CASSLVGGGRMNTEAFF
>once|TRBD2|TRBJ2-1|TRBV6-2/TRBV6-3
TGTGCCAGCAGTGGGCGGGGGGCGATGACCAATGAGCAGTTCTTC
CASSGRGAMTNEQFF
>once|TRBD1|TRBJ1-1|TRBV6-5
TGTGCCAGCAGTTCCAACTCAGGGGGACACACTGAAGCTTTCTTT
CASSSNSGGHTEAFF
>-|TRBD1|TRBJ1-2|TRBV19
TGTGCCACCTCAGCCACAGGGGCTAACTATGGCTACACCTTC
CATSATGANYGYTF
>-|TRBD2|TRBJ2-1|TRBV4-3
TGCGCCAGCAGCCAAGAGGGACTAGCCCACAATGAGCAGTTCTTC
CASSQEGLAHNEQFF
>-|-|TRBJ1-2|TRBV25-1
TGTGCCAGCAAGGGAGGGCACTATGGCTACACCTTC
CASKGGHYGYTF
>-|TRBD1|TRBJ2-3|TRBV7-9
TGTGCCAGCAGCCCGCCGGGACAGGGGGTGTATACGCAGTATTTT
CASSPPGQGVYTQYF
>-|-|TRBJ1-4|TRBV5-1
TGCGCCAGCAGCTTGGAAGGGGTATCCCTAGAAAAACTGTTTTTT
CASSLEGVSLEKLFF
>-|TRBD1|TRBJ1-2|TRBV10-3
TGTGCCATCAGTAGGACAGGGAGGGGGGACTATGGCTACACCTTC
CAISRTGRGDYGYTF
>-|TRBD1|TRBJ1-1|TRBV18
TGTGCCAGCTCACCACCGAGAACAGGGGCTTACACTGAAGCTTTCTTT
CASSPPRTGAYTEAFF
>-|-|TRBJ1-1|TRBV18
TGTGCCAGCTCTATGCGGGCAGAATCCAACGGTGAAGCTTTCTTT
CASSMRAESNGEAFF
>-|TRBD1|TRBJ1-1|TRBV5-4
TGTGCCAGCTTTGCGACTACAGGGGGAAAAGCTTTCTTT
CASFATTGGKAFF
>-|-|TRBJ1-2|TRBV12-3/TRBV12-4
TGTGCCAGCAGACTAACAGGGAACTATGGCTACACCTTC
CASRLTGNYGYTF
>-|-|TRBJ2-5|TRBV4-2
TGTGCCAGCAGCCAAGAGACAATCCAAGAGACCCAGTACTTC
CASSQETIQETQYF
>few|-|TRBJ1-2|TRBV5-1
TGCGCCAGCAGCTTGAGCGGGGCTAGGGGCTACACCTTC
CASSLSGARGYTF
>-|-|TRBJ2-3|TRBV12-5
TGTGCTAGTGGTTTCAGACGTCCAGGGTTGCCAGATACGCAGTATTTT
CASGFRRPGLPDTQYF
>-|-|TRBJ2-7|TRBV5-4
TGTGCCAGCAGCCATGCGTCCTCTAGCTCCTACGAGCAGTACTTC
CASSHASSSSYEQYF
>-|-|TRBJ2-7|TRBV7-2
TGTGCCAGCAGCTTATTGGCAGGGAATATGGGGGAGCAGTACTTC
CASSLLAGNMGEQYF
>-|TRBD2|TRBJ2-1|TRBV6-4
TGTGCCAGCAGCGGGGGGGAACGGAATGAGCAGTTCTTC
CASSGGERNEQFF
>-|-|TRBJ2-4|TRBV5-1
TGCGCCAGCAGCTTGGCTACTGGAGCCAAAAACATTCAGTACTTC
CASSLATGAKNIQYF
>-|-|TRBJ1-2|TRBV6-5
TGTGCCAGCAGTTATAGCGGACACTATGGCTACACCTTC
CASSYSGHYGYTF
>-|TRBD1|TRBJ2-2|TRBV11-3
TGTGCCAGAGGGGACAGACCGAACACCGGGGAGCTGTTTTTT
CARGDRPNTGELFF
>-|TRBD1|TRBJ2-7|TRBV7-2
TGTGCCAGCAGCTTAGCCCCGGACAGGGGGCGAGGTAGTGGTGGCTACGAGCAGTACTTC
CASSLAPDRGRGSGGYEQYF
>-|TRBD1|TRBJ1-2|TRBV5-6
TGTGCCAGCAGCTTGCCACCGGGACAGGCTAACTATGGCTACACCTTC
CASSLPPGQANYGYTF